The rows below give T cell receptor beta chains drawn from one sample of a study of naive CD8 T cells in extremely preterm neonates. Clones were sequenced by immunoSEQ multiplex PCR, and TCRdb holds only the in-frame ones, with some missing. This table holds around 25,000 clones, approximately 90% found once. The sequenced sample was naive CD8+ T cells from cord blood. Every receptor here comes from a boy who was born preterm. The CDR3 runs from the conserved cysteine through the conserved F or W. A D gene is named only where the DNA matches it firmly. Clone size is stated in some rows and not others, as once, few, many or a class when expanded.

J gene: TRBJ2-7
V gene: TRBV19
D gene: NA
clone size: NA
CDR3 DNA: TGTGCCAGTAGGGGACTTGACTACGAGCAGTACTTC
CDR3 protein: CASRGLDYEQYF

J gene: TRBJ1-1
V gene: TRBV7-8
D gene: NA
clone size: NA
CDR3 DNA: TGTGCCAGCAGCTTAGGACAGAACACTGAAGCTTTCTTT
CDR3 protein: CASSLGQNTEAFF

J gene: TRBJ1-2
V gene: TRBV6-5
D gene: NA
clone size: NA
CDR3 DNA: TGTGCCAGCAGCCCAGGTTTTTATGGCTACACCTTC
CDR3 protein: CASSPGFYGYTF

J gene: TRBJ2-5
V gene: TRBV4-1
D gene: NA
clone size: NA
CDR3 DNA: TGCGCCAGCAGCCAAGATAGCGGCCAAGAGACCCAGTACTTC
CDR3 protein: CASSQDSGQETQYF

J gene: TRBJ2-3
V gene: TRBV10-3
D gene: TRBD2
clone size: NA
CDR3 DNA: TGTGCCATCAGTGGCGGGGGGGCTAGCACAGATACGCAGTATTTT
CDR3 protein: CAISGGGASTDTQYF

J gene: TRBJ2-4
V gene: TRBV6-5
D gene: TRBD2
clone size: NA
CDR3 DNA: TGTGCCAGCAGTTTCGGACTAGCGGGGGACATTCAGTACTTC
CDR3 protein: CASSFGLAGDIQYF

J gene: TRBJ2-7
V gene: TRBV6-6
D gene: TRBD2
clone size: NA
CDR3 DNA: TGTGCCAGCAGTTACTCGACTAGCGGGGGGGCCGAGCAGTACTTC
CDR3 protein: CASSYSTSGGAEQYF

J gene: TRBJ2-5
V gene: TRBV30
D gene: TRBD2
clone size: NA
CDR3 DNA: TGTGCCTGGAGTGTTAGCGGGGGGGCCTGGGAGACCCAGTACTTC
CDR3 protein: CAWSVSGGAWETQYF

J gene: TRBJ1-1
V gene: TRBV9
D gene: NA
clone size: NA
CDR3 DNA: TGTGCCAGCAGCCCACGACATTTTAACACTGAAGCTTTCTTT
CDR3 protein: CASSPRHFNTEAFF

J gene: TRBJ2-7
V gene: TRBV10-3
D gene: TRBD2
clone size: NA
CDR3 DNA: TGTGCCATCATAGCGGGGACCTACGAGCAGTACTTC
CDR3 protein: CAIIAGTYEQYF

J gene: TRBJ2-7
V gene: TRBV11-2
D gene: NA
clone size: NA
CDR3 DNA: TGTGCCAGCAGCTTAGGGACAGCCTACGAGCAGTACTTC
CDR3 protein: CASSLGTAYEQYF

J gene: TRBJ1-1
V gene: TRBV6-5
D gene: NA
clone size: NA
CDR3 DNA: TGTGCCAGCAGTTCCGGACAGAACACTGAAGCTTTCTTT
CDR3 protein: CASSSGQNTEAFF

J gene: TRBJ2-2
V gene: TRBV6-6
D gene: NA
clone size: NA
CDR3 DNA: TGTGCCAGCGGTCTCGGTGAAGGGACCGGGGAGCTGTTTTTT
CDR3 protein: CASGLGEGTGELFF

J gene: TRBJ2-3
V gene: TRBV19
D gene: TRBD2
clone size: NA
CDR3 DNA: TGTGCCAGTAGTACTAGCGGGGGGGCAGATACGCAGTATTTT
CDR3 protein: CASSTSGGADTQYF

J gene: TRBJ1-2
V gene: TRBV7-6
D gene: NA
clone size: NA
CDR3 DNA: TGTGCCAGCAGCTTAGACACTAACTATGGCTACACCTTC
CDR3 protein: CASSLDTNYGYTF

J gene: TRBJ1-1
V gene: TRBV7-3
D gene: NA
clone size: NA
CDR3 DNA: TGTGCCAGCAGCTTAAACCCTGAAGCTTTCTTT
CDR3 protein: CASSLNPEAFF

J gene: TRBJ1-1
V gene: TRBV27
D gene: TRBD1
clone size: NA
CDR3 DNA: TGTGCCAGCAGACAGGGGGCGAACACTGAAGCTTTCTTT
CDR3 protein: CASRQGANTEAFF

J gene: TRBJ1-2
V gene: TRBV6-1
D gene: NA
clone size: NA
CDR3 DNA: TGTGCCAGCAGTGAAGCCGGGGGGAACTATGGCTACACCTTC
CDR3 protein: CASSEAGGNYGYTF

J gene: TRBJ2-3
V gene: TRBV9
D gene: TRBD1
clone size: NA
CDR3 DNA: TGTGCCAGCAGCCCGAGTGGGACAGGGGCAGATACGCAGTATTTT
CDR3 protein: CASSPSGTGADTQYF

J gene: TRBJ1-6
V gene: TRBV11-3
D gene: NA
clone size: NA
CDR3 DNA: TGTGCCAGCAGCTTAGGGGATAATTCACCCCTCCACTTT
CDR3 protein: CASSLGDNSPLHF

J gene: TRBJ2-1
V gene: TRBV19
D gene: TRBD2
clone size: NA
CDR3 DNA: TGTGCCAGTAGTATAGTTTTAGCGGGGTACAATGAGCAGTTCTTC
CDR3 protein: CASSIVLAGYNEQFF

J gene: TRBJ2-7
V gene: TRBV5-1
D gene: TRBD1
clone size: NA
CDR3 DNA: TGCGCCAGCAAGATCGGGACAGTTGACTACGAGCAGTACTTC
CDR3 protein: CASKIGTVDYEQYF

J gene: TRBJ1-1
V gene: TRBV7-3
D gene: NA
clone size: NA
CDR3 DNA: TGTGCCAGCAGCTTAACGAAGTTGAACACTGAAGCTTTCTTT
CDR3 protein: CASSLTKLNTEAFF

J gene: TRBJ1-2
V gene: TRBV9
D gene: NA
clone size: NA
CDR3 DNA: TGTGCCAGCAGCGTAGGGGGCGATGGCTACACCTTC
CDR3 protein: CASSVGGDGYTF

J gene: TRBJ1-5
V gene: TRBV4-1
D gene: NA
clone size: NA
CDR3 DNA: TGCGCCAGCAGCCAAGATTACAGGGGCAATCAGCCCCAGCATTTT
CDR3 protein: CASSQDYRGNQPQHF

J gene: TRBJ1-6
V gene: TRBV9
D gene: NA
clone size: NA
CDR3 DNA: TGTGCCAGCAGCGTAGATAATTCACCCCTCCACTTT
CDR3 protein: CASSVDNSPLHF

J gene: TRBJ1-1
V gene: TRBV10-3
D gene: NA
clone size: once
CDR3 DNA: TGTGCCATCAGTGAGTCAGGGTTTGAAGCTTTCTTT
CDR3 protein: CAISESGFEAFF

J gene: TRBJ1-2
V gene: TRBV7-7
D gene: TRBD1
clone size: NA
CDR3 DNA: TGCGCCAGCAGCCAATTGACAGGGTATGGCTACACCTTC
CDR3 protein: CASSQLTGYGYTF

J gene: TRBJ2-2
V gene: TRBV12-5
D gene: NA
clone size: NA
CDR3 DNA: TGTGCTAGTGGGACAGGGGAGCTGTTTTTT
CDR3 protein: CASGTGELFF

J gene: TRBJ2-7
V gene: TRBV5-4
D gene: TRBD1
clone size: NA
CDR3 DNA: TGTGCCAGCAGCCGGGACAGGGCCTACGAGCAGTACTTC
CDR3 protein: CASSRDRAYEQYF

J gene: TRBJ2-5
V gene: TRBV9
D gene: TRBD2
clone size: NA
CDR3 DNA: TGTGCCAGCAGCGTAGCGAGCGGGGGGGCCGAGACCCAGTACTTC
CDR3 protein: CASSVASGGAETQYF

J gene: TRBJ1-6
V gene: TRBV6-5
D gene: NA
clone size: NA
CDR3 DNA: TGTGCCAGCAGTTACGGCAATTCACCCCTCCACTTT
CDR3 protein: CASSYGNSPLHF